The 31 T cell receptor beta chains in this list originate from one sample, sequenced in a study. TCRdb redid the calling of the reads with MiXCR, one entry per CDR3 protein. This table holds about 7,100 distinct CDR3 sequences, roughly 32% found once. The sequencing sample was made of blood. The receptors originated from a human donor.

J is TRBJ1-5 and V is TRBV4-2; 7 bases align to TRBD1. Looked up from germline, CDR1 is LGHNA and CDR2 is YNFKEQ. Unmatched junction bases numbered 13, after V lost 4 bases and J lost 7 bases. This CDR3 has 16 residues. The CDR3 nucleotides are TGTGCCAGCAGCCTTACAAGACGACAGGGAGGCCAGCCCCAGCATTTT. Protein sequence: CASSLTRRQGGQPQHF.

This clonotype was detected many times. CDR3 protein: CASSQREGNEQFF. CDR3 nucleotides: TGTGCCAGCAGCCAACGGGAAGGCAATGAGCAGTTCTTC. The rearrangement joins TRBV4-2 to TRBJ2-1, with D perhaps TRBD2 (5 bases). The V end was cut by 2 bases, the J end by 6 bases, with 8 bases between. Looked up from germline, CDR1 is LGHNA and CDR2 is YNFKEQ. The CDR3 runs to 13 residues.

By its share, this clonotype is medium-sized (0.01 to 0.1%). V gene TRBV7-9 combines with J gene TRBJ2-3, with unresolved D. Germline CDR1 reads SEHNR; CDR2 reads FQNEAQ (reference sequence). Trimming took 5 bases from V and 2 from J, leaving 2 bases between them. The CDR3 length is 11 residues. CDR3 nucleotide sequence: TGTGCCAGCAGCCCCACAGATACGCAGTATTTT. This gives the protein CASSPTDTQYF. The whole variable domain, filled in from reference TRBV7-9 and TRBJ2-3, reads DTGVSQNPRHKITKRGQNVTFRCDPISEHNRLYWYRQTLGQGPEFLTYFQNEAQLEKSRLLSDRFSAERPKGSFSTLEIQRTEQGDSAMYLCASSPTDTQYFGPGTRLTVL.

As concerns this clonotype: The DNA is left out, because the CDR3 cannot be placed on it with certainty; the CDR3 is given as TCRdb lists it. The chain couples TRBV20-1 to TRBJ2-3. Germline-derived CDR1 and CDR2 are DFQATT and SNEGSKA (reference sequence). The CDR3 totals 14 residues, both ends included. CDR3 sequence reads: CCASSPPVTDTQYF.

This clonotype qualifies as medium-sized. The chain employs TRBV4-2 and TRBJ2-1; D possibly corresponds to TRBD2 (5 bases). The CDR3 is 14 residues long. Germline V gene lookup returns CDR1 LGHNA and CDR2 YNFKEQ. Between the trimmed V and J ends, which lost 3 bases and 4 bases, there was a span of 10 bases. The CDR3 nucleotides read TGTGCCAGCAGCCAGAGAGAGCGGTACAATGAGCAGTTCTTC. Encoded protein: CASSQRERYNEQFF.

The table lists this clonotype with many counts. The chain carries TRBV27 and TRBJ2-2; D uncertain. CDR3 size: 13 residues. V was pared by 3 bases and J by 0 bases, with 2 bases between. The V gene's germline CDR1 is MNHEY and CDR2 SMNVEV (reference sequence). CDR3 sequence: CASSFPNTGELFF. CDR3 bases: TGTGCCAGCAGTTTCCCGAACACCGGGGAGCTGTTTTTT.

This clonotype showed up just once. Germline is not matched at one junction end, which may reflect a read error. This rearrangement joins TRBV30 to TRBJ1-2, with 7 bases that match TRBD1. CDR3 length equals 11 residues. CDR1 and CDR2 (germline): GTSNPN, SVGIG (reference sequence). The CDR3 region has the DNA TGTGCCTGGAACACAGGGGCGTCGAAGCTCTTC. It yields the protein CAWNTGASKLF.

This clonotype was detected many times. The chain uses TRBV30 and TRBJ2-1, with D perhaps TRBD2 (6 bases). Looked up from germline, CDR1 is GTSNPN and CDR2 is SVGIG (reference sequence). The CDR3 length is 13 residues. V lost 0 bases and J lost 6, with 9 bases in between. The CDR3, as DNA: TGTGCCTGGAGTGTAGGACTACTCAATGAGCAGTTCTTC. Translation gives CAWSVGLLNEQFF.

This chain links TRBV7-9 with TRBJ1-1; 7 bases agree with TRBD1. Trimming removed 4 bases from V and 3 bases from J; junction bases left unmatched: 11. Per germline, CDR1 SEHNR and CDR2 FQNEAQ (reference sequence). The CDR3 has 16 residues. The CDR3: CASSSGTELDDTEAFF. In nucleotides, the CDR3 is TGTGCCAGCAGCTCCGGGACAGAATTGGACGACACTGAAGCTTTCTTT.

This clonotype was seen repeatedly, ten times or more. This sequence joins TRBV29-1 and TRBJ1-1; D might be TRBD1 (6 bases). Looked up from germline, CDR1 is SQVTM and CDR2 is ANQGSEA. V gave up 7 bases and J gave up 4 bases, with 19 bases separating them. The CDR3 extends over 14 amino acids. The CDR3 DNA sequence: TGCAGCGCTCCCAGCCACAGGGTTGGCACTGAAGCTTTCTTT. Translation gives CSAPSHRVGTEAFF.

By share, this clonotype counts as medium-sized. The chain joins TRBV14 to TRBJ1-2, with 9 bases fitting TRBD1. J was trimmed by 7 bases and V by 8 bases; bases with no gene match: 8. CDR1 SGHDN and CDR2 FVKESK come from the germline V gene. The CDR3 has 13 residues. This CDR3 is CASSRDRELGYTF. The CDR3 bases are TGTGCCAGCTCCCGGGACAGGGAACTTGGCTACACCTTC.

This chain uses TRBV20-1 with TRBJ2-7, with TRBD1 matching 7 bases. J gave up 4 bases and V 3 bases, and 12 bases lay outside the gene matches. This CDR3 region has 15 residues. Germline V gives CDR1 DFQATT, CDR2 SNEGSKA (reference sequence). The DNA for the CDR3 is TGCAGTGCTAGGGGTGGACAGGACTCCTTTTACGAGCAGTACTTC. The encoded protein is CSARGGQDSFYEQYF.

This clonotype ranks as medium-sized. This chain links TRBV20-1 with TRBJ2-7, with 8 bases aligning to TRBD2. CDR1 DFQATT and CDR2 SNEGSKA come from the germline V gene (reference sequence). The V gene end was trimmed by 6 bases and the J gene end by 0 bases; junction bases not matched to a gene: 13. This CDR3 is built from 16 residues. For the CDR3, the DNA is TGCAGTGCCCAATCTTATAGCGGGACCTTCTCCTACGAGCAGTACTTC. Translation gives CSAQSYSGTFSYEQYF.

This clonotype is categorized as medium-sized. V usage is TRBV30 and J usage is TRBJ1-2; perhaps TRBD1 as D (6 bases). The CDR3 runs 11 residues. Germline V gene data show CDR1 as GTSNPN and CDR2 as SVGIG (reference sequence). V was trimmed by 6 bases and J by 6 bases, leaving 11 bases between them. CDR3 sequence: CACYRANGYTF. CDR3 in DNA: TGTGCCTGCTACAGGGCGAATGGCTACACCTTC.

This clonotype was detected ten times or more. The rearrangement joins TRBV4-2 to TRBJ1-1; D possibly corresponds to TRBD1 (5 bases). The CDR3 is 15 residues long. The ends were cut back, 1 base at V and 1 base at J, with 10 bases in the middle. CDR1 and CDR2 from the germline V gene are LGHNA and YNFKEQ. CDR3 residues: CASSQGGGSNTEAFF. CDR3 nucleotide sequence: TGTGCCAGCAGCCAAGGGGGGGGATCGAACACTGAAGCTTTCTTT.

This clonotype showed up just a few times. The genes are TRBV14 and TRBJ2-7, with unresolved D. The germline gives CDR1 SGHDN, CDR2 FVKESK. Between the trimmed V and J ends, which lost 3 bases and 3 bases, there was a span of 6 bases. The CDR3 sequence is 12 residues long. CDR3 protein: CASSQNSYEQYF. DNA of the CDR3: TGTGCCAGCAGCCAGAACAGCTACGAGCAGTACTTC.

Ten or more counts support this clonotype. The rearrangement uses TRBV5-1 and TRBJ1-1; a possible D gene is TRBD1 (5 bases). V was pared by 0 bases and J by 8 bases, with 11 bases between. This CDR3 has 13 residues. The V gene's germline CDR1 is SGHRS and CDR2 YFSETQ. As DNA, the CDR3 is TGCGCCAGCAGCTTGGGCGCCAGGGTCGAAGCTTTCTTT. This codes for CASSLGARVEAFF.

As concerns this clonotype: This may come from a read error, since a much larger clone is one base off. The chain combines TRBV20-1 with TRBJ1-1; possible D gene TRBD1, 5 bases. CDR3 size: 13 residues. Germline V gene sequence: CDR1 DFQATT, CDR2 SNEGSKA (reference sequence). Trimming shortened V by 1 base and J by 11 bases, and 17 bases separated the two germline ends. CDR3 in amino acids: CSARATGGVRAFF. DNA of the CDR3: TGCAGTGCTAGAGCTACAGGCGGGGTCAGGGCTTTCTTT.

In regard to this clonotype: A much larger clone lies a single base off, so this may be a read error. The chain has TRBV20-1 and TRBJ2-5; maybe TRBD2 (6 bases). The ends were cut back, 5 bases at V and 11 bases at J, with 15 bases in the middle. The CDR3 consists of 11 residues. CDR1 DFQATT and CDR2 SNEGSKA come from the germline V gene (reference sequence). Written as DNA, the CDR3 is TGCAGTGCTCCTGGGAGGCATGAGCAGTACTTC. It encodes CSAPGRHEQYF.

Many counts were recorded for this clonotype. The chain joins TRBV5-1 to TRBJ1-4; 12 nucleotides line up with TRBD1. Germline CDR1 and CDR2: SGHRS and YFSETQ. The V gene end was trimmed by 4 bases and the J gene end by 8 bases; junction bases not matched to a gene: 9. The CDR3 totals 16 residues. The CDR3 loop reads CASSGTGTGGLEKLFF. The CDR3, as DNA: TGCGCCAGCAGCGGAACCGGGACAGGGGGCCTCGAAAAACTGTTTTTT.

With regard to this clonotype: Lacking the conserved final phenylalanine or tryptophan, this CDR3 likely reflects a read error. The DNA is omitted, as the CDR3 cannot be located on it reliably, and the CDR3 follows TCRdb's listing. The chain uses TRBV5-1 and TRBJ1-3. A total of 11 residues make up the CDR3, ends included. The germline V gene encodes CDR1 SGHRS and CDR2 YFSETQ. The CDR3 region is CASSLEGVRNT.

In its sample, this clonotype was seen once. This may be a read error, as it is one base from a much larger clone. As the CDR3 is not closed by the conserved phenylalanine or tryptophan, this likely results from a read error. The chain uses TRBV5-1 and TRBJ2-7; D may match TRBD1 or TRBD2 (7 bases each). The V end lost 3 bases, the J end lost 0 bases, and 16 bases lay between the germline ends. Germline V CDR1 and CDR2: SGHRS, YFSETQ. This CDR3 has 16 amino acids. CDR3 sequence reads: CASSSRGGGRSYEQYL. The CDR3 coding sequence is TGCGCCAGCAGCTCCCGGGGAGGGGGCCGCTCCTACGAGCAGTACTTA.

This clonotype rates as medium-sized. The chain uses TRBV4-2 and TRBJ2-7, with 11 bases aligning to TRBD2. V lost 1 base, J lost 7 bases, and 6 bases stayed unmatched. Germline CDR1 and CDR2: LGHNA and YNFKEQ. This CDR3 spans 15 amino acids. The CDR3 nucleotides read TGTGCCAGCAGCCAAGGGCTAGCGGGAGGACAGGAGCAGTACTTC. It encodes CASSQGLAGGQEQYF.

The chain couples TRBV14 to TRBJ1-2; D might be TRBD1 (6 bases). The CDR3 spans 15 residues. Germline V gene lookup returns CDR1 SGHDN and CDR2 FVKESK. Trimming stripped 1 base from V and 7 bases from J, with 16 bases between. The CDR3 protein is CASSQVGHYQSGYTF. As DNA, the CDR3 is TGTGCCAGCAGCCAAGTGGGACACTATCAATCTGGCTACACCTTC.

By its share, this clonotype is medium-sized. The V and J genes are TRBV7-8 and TRBJ2-1; tentative D call: TRBD1 (6 bases). Germline loops: CDR1 SGHVS, CDR2 FQNEAQ. V shed 5 bases and J shed 7 bases, with 12 bases lying between them. There are 13 residues in the CDR3. CDR3 sequence (DNA): TGTGCCAGCAGCAAGCCAGGGGTAAATGAGCAGTTCTTC. Translated: CASSKPGVNEQFF.

By share, this clonotype counts as medium-sized (0.01 to 0.1%). The chain links TRBV29-1 to TRBJ2-1; D is possibly TRBD1 (5 bases). V was cut by 7 bases and J by 9 bases, with 13 bases left in between. CDR3 length: 11 amino acids. Germline CDR1 reads SQVTM; CDR2 reads ANQGSEA. For the CDR3, the DNA is TGCAGCGCCCAAGGGGTGGTTGAGCAGTTCTTC. This encodes CSAQGVVEQFF.

CDR3 DNA: TGCAGCTCCAGGGGCAGCCTGGAGAACACTGAAGCTTTCTTT. Residues: CSSRGSLENTEAFF. This chain links TRBV29-1 with TRBJ1-1, with D perhaps TRBD1 (6 bases). The V and J ends lost 8 bases and 1 base respectively, with 17 bases between them. The CDR3 sequence is 14 residues long. Germline assignment: CDR1 SQVTM and CDR2 ANQGSEA.

By sample share, this clonotype is medium-sized. The V gene is TRBV30, the J gene TRBJ2-5; D not resolved. The germline V and J ends were trimmed by 0 bases and 4 bases, with 15 bases remaining between them. This CDR3 region has 15 residues. Per germline, CDR1 GTSNPN and CDR2 SVGIG (reference sequence). The CDR3 DNA follows: TGTGCCTGGAGTGTATCCGGAGACGGCCGAGAGACCCAGTACTTC. Protein product: CAWSVSGDGRETQYF. Looking up the rest from reference TRBV30 and TRBJ2-5 gives the full variable domain: SQTIHQWPATLVQPVGSPLSLECTVEGTSNPNLYWYRQAAGRGLQLLFYSVGIGQISSEVPQNLSASRPQDRQFILSSKKLLLSDSGFYLCAWSVSGDGRETQYFGPGTRLLVL.

This clonotype is judged medium-sized (0.01 to 0.1%). The chain combines TRBV29-1 with TRBJ1-3, with no clear D. V gave up 7 bases and J gave up 3 bases, with 7 bases separating them. This CDR3 is built from 11 residues. In germline, CDR1 is SQVTM, CDR2 ANQGSEA. The CDR3 here is CSGTYGNTIYF. The CDR3, as DNA: TGCAGCGGGACCTATGGAAACACCATATATTTT.

Sample share makes this clonotype medium-sized. The rearrangement joins TRBV4-2 to TRBJ1-4; 7 nucleotides line up with TRBD1. V lost 0 bases, J lost 11 bases, and 6 bases stayed unmatched. CDR1 is LGHNA and CDR2 is YNFKEQ in the germline V gene. CDR3 length equals 14 residues. The CDR3: CASSQEDRAGKLFF. The CDR3 region has the DNA TGTGCCAGCAGCCAAGAAGACAGGGCCGGCAAACTGTTTTTT.

V is TRBV29-1 and J is TRBJ2-7; a possible D gene is TRBD1 (6 bases). V was clipped by 8 bases and J by 5 bases, with 10 bases between them. Germline CDR1 is SQVTM and CDR2 is ANQGSEA. CDR3 length: 10 amino acids. The CDR3 protein is CSSYRDEQYF. The CDR3 nucleotides read TGCAGCTCATACAGGGACGAGCAGTACTTC.